The sequence of this T cell receptor (beta chain) was determined in a study of T cell changes during pregnancy in multiple sclerosis. Produced via immunoSEQ multiplex PCR; TCRdb's table is partial and in-frame only. The table has about 81,000 clones, just under 95% seen once. Here the sequenced sample was peripheral blood, taken in the third trimester of pregnancy. The sequence came from a female donor in good health, enrolled as a control in a pregnancy study.

The CDR3 coding sequence is TGTGCCAGCAGCAGCTTGCAGGGGGCGAATCAGCCCCAGCATTTT. As protein: CASSSLQGANQPQHF. The gene calls are TRBV5-6 and TRBJ1-5; 8 bases are a match to TRBD1. This CDR3 contains 15 residues. The V gene's germline CDR1 is SGHDT and CDR2 YYEEEE. Trimming at V came to 4 bases and at J to 4 bases, leaving 7 bases not matched to a gene.